The 4 T cell receptor beta chains below come from one sample, sequenced in a study of cytomegalovirus exposure and HLA in healthy donors. Produced via immunoSEQ multiplex PCR; TCRdb's table is partial and in-frame only. There are 130,000 to 150,000 clones in the sample; 88% occur only once, and 7% to 9% lies in the top ten. The sample comprised PBMCs. These receptors were taken from a woman under 30 in good health and CMV-seropositive.

This clone was picked up one time. The chain combines TRBV15 with TRBJ1-5; 7 nucleotides align to TRBD1. There are 14 residues in the CDR3. The germline gives CDR1 LNHNV, CDR2 YYDKDF (reference sequence). The V gene end was trimmed by 5 bases and the J gene end by 7 bases; junction bases not matched to a gene: 8. CDR3 nucleotide sequence: TGTGCCACCAGCGCAGGGGGTCTTGGACAGCCCCAGCATTTT. Translated, it gives CATSAGGLGQPQHF.

The chain joins TRBV5-4 to TRBJ2-2; a possible D gene is TRBD1 (5 bases). Per germline, CDR1 SGHNT and CDR2 YYREEE (reference sequence). CDR3 length: 15 residues. With 0 bases removed from V and 5 bases from J, the gap between germline ends came to 11 bases. The DNA for the CDR3 is TGTGCCAGCAGCTTGGACAGGACCCCGACCGGGGAGCTGTTTTTT. Residues: CASSLDRTPTGELFF.

The V gene is TRBV11-3, the J gene TRBJ1-1, with D possibly being TRBD1 (5 bases). This CDR3 is 13 amino acids long. V lost 2 bases to trimming and J lost 1 base, with 5 bases between them. Germline CDR1 reads SGHNT; CDR2 reads YENEEA. The CDR3, as DNA: TGTGCCAGCAGCTTAACAGGGAACACTGAAGCTTTCTTT. It codes for CASSLTGNTEAFF.

The chain links TRBV29-1 to TRBJ1-3; TRBD1 might be the D (5 bases). V lost 0 bases to trimming and J lost 0 bases, with 12 bases between them. The CDR3 has 16 amino acids. From germline, CDR1 is SQVTM and CDR2 ANQGSEA. CDR3 DNA: TGCAGCGTTGAAGACTGGGGCCACAACTCTGGAAACACCATATATTTT. Amino acid sequence: CSVEDWGHNSGNTIYF.